These T cell receptor beta chains were read from a single sample in a study of blood T cell repertoires in COVID-19. Assay used: immunoSEQ multiplex PCR; TCRdb lists only in-frame clones, some missing. Here the sample spans about 360,000 clones, approximately 86% being singletons. Sequenced sample: peripheral blood. The receptors stem from a woman in her sixties with COVID-19, enrolled during active disease. Each CDR3 is given without its conserved first and last residue. D genes are given only for firm matches.

>TRBV9|TRBJ2-7|.
ASSVGQGAYEQY
>TRBV25-1|TRBJ2-1|TRBD2
ASSEYLSGGAGYEQF
>TRBV10-1|TRBJ1-1|.
ASRQGLNTEAF
>TRBV14|TRBJ2-5|.
ASSQVGGKETQY
>TRBV9|TRBJ2-3|TRBD1
ASSVAPPGQGEDTQY
>TRBV19|TRBJ2-1|.
ASSDGRGSYNEQF
>TRBV6-5|TRBJ2-3|.
ASSYSTQGTDTQY
>TRBV14|TRBJ1-6|.
ASSQDSGGAPLH
>TRBV9|TRBJ2-5|.
ASSSSGLRGPGDPQY
>TRBV5-4|TRBJ2-7|TRBD1
ASSPRDRYEQY
>TRBV6-2/TRBV6-3|TRBJ2-7|.
ASSSEVGEQY
>TRBV11-2|TRBJ1-4|.
ASSFYPGDATNEKLF
>TRBV18|TRBJ1-5|.
ASSLYTPGTSNQPQH